This T cell receptor (beta chain) appears in the sequencing data of a study of regulatory T cells in long-lasting Graves disease (dated by TCRdb to the early 2020s). Some background on the complete study: Newly diagnosed Graves' disease patients had taken antithyroid drugs for less than 3 months. The study was conducted in China and was registered as a clinical trial. A total of about 33 samples underwent TCR sequencing, from some 13 patients with persistent Graves' disease and about 20 patients with newly diagnosed Graves' disease. Persistent Graves' disease patients were compared with newly diagnosed Graves' disease patients by peripheral blood TCR sequencing and RNA sequencing. General conclusions and limits of the study: TRBV28, TRBJ1-2 and TRBJ2-5 were preferentially used in persistent disease, while TRBV20-1 and TRBJ2-1 were favored in newly diagnosed disease. Peripheral blood alone was examined, since thyroid tissue, which constituted the primary lesion, could not be accessed. The authors acknowledged the small sample size as a limitation that may reduce accuracy. Patients with persistent disease shared more public clonotypes (around 2,700) than newly diagnosed patients did (nearly 1,000). Compared with newly diagnosed patients, patients with persistent Graves' disease had lower TCR Shannon entropy and fewer highly expanded clones, which suggests clonal expansion. Sequencing and analysis were limited to the TCR beta chain.

The CDR3 has 14 amino acids, counting the end cysteine and phenylalanine. The CDR3 DNA has 42 bases and is translated from base 1. Looking up the germline V gene yields CDR1 SGHTA and CDR2 FQGNSA. Trimming at the junction amounts to 0 bases on V and 6 bases on J, and the germline ends lie 12 bases apart. Libraries were prepared through multiplex PCR. The reads were generated on an Illumina HiSeq 4000. TCR beta libraries were built with iRepertoire HTBI primers and Arm-PCR amplification of CDR3 regions. PCR products were gel purified before sequencing. Concerning the study's data processing: A total of 60 to 80 TRBV and 14 TRBJ segments were identified across samples and were used for gene usage analysis of CDR3 amino acid clonotypes. COPE and FqMerger were used to merge filtered high-quality paired reads into contigs. BLAST was used to align contigs to the IMGT TRBV, TRBD and TRBJ reference genes, and CDR3 was defined following IMGT. Clonotypes above 0.1% frequency were classified as highly expanded clones. Shannon entropy was used to measure repertoire diversity, and the Gini coefficient was used to measure V-J evenness. Public clonotypes were defined as clonotypes shared by more than one individual. TCRdb trimmed the raw reads at Q25, called clones with MiXCR and kept productive beta chains. Records with the same CDR3 protein are collapsed into one entry carrying the most frequent genes and DNA. These V and J calls originate from TCRdb's pipeline instead of the authors' own analysis. The sample profile shows around 400,000 distinct CDR3 sequences; about a sixth of them were found once. Clones ranked in the top ten supply about a fifth of the sample.

The sample's time point label, decoded: newly diagnosed GD, antithyroid drugs for less than 3 months. For both TCR sequencing and RNA sequencing, RNA was extracted from PBMCs using TRIzol. Graves' disease was diagnosed according to American Thyroid Association guidelines. The patients came from an endocrinology department in Xi'an, China. From each patient, 8 to 10 milliliters of peripheral blood was collected into an EDTA anticoagulant tube. PBMCs were isolated by Ficoll Paque Plus density gradient separation without further T cell sorting. An Agilent 2100 Bioanalyzer and agarose gel were used to assess RNA quality, and a NanoDrop 2000 was used to measure RNA concentration. About this clonotype itself: No antigen is known for it. No per-base quality is available; no much larger clone lies one base away.

The starting material was peripheral blood mononuclear cells (PBMCs), obtained at new diagnosis, from a patient treated with antithyroid drugs. Recombination linked TRBV7-2 to TRBJ2-7; the D segment could be TRBD1, given 5 matching bases. This receptor was identified in a female donor with Graves disease. The CDR3 protein: CASSLAGAGCEQYF. The nucleotide sequence reads TGTGCCAGCAGCTTAGCAGGGGCCGGCTGCGAGCAGTACTTC.